The 27 T cell receptor beta chains below all came from one sample that was sequenced in a study of T cells in Graves' hyperthyroidism and ophthalmopathy. The TCR beta CDR3 regions underwent amplification using RNA transcripts as the source. The TCR CDR3 first-round RT-PCR relied on the HTBI primer set. MiXCR, run by TCRdb on the multiplex PCR reads, gives a single entry per CDR3 protein. The sample records around 190,000 distinct CDR3 sequences, about a sixth being singletons. Sequenced input: blood. The receptor source for this set is a woman between 45 and 65 years old with Graves' hyperthyroidism.

This clonotype has ten or more counts. The J gene is TRBJ1-1, the V gene TRBV10-3; D remains ambiguous. The V gene lost 11 bases and the J gene lost 5 bases, with 12 bases spanning the gap. Per the germline V gene, CDR1 is ENHRY and CDR2 is SYGVKD. This CDR3 spans 11 amino acids. The CDR3 DNA sequence: TGTGCCGCCCGAACAACAACTGAAGCTTTCTTT. Protein sequence: CAARTTTEAFF.

In its sample, this clonotype was seen a few times. The chain uses TRBV7-9 and TRBJ1-1, with D perhaps TRBD1 (5 bases). The CDR3 covers 16 residues. V was pared by 4 bases and J by 0 bases, with 15 bases between. The germline CDR1 and CDR2 sequences are SEHNR and FQNEAQ (reference sequence). The CDR3 reads CASSSPGGLMNTEAFF. The DNA of the CDR3 is TGTGCCAGCAGCTCCCCCGGGGGACTAATGAACACTGAAGCTTTCTTT.

The chain joins TRBV10-3 to TRBJ1-5; 8 nucleotides match TRBD1. CDR1 and CDR2 (germline): ENHRY, SYGVKD. This CDR3 comprises 16 residues. V dropped 5 bases and J dropped 0; count of bases not matched to a gene: 6. CDR3 in DNA: TGTGCCATCAGTCAGGGGGCCGGGAATAGCAATCAGCCCCAGCATTTT. Encoded protein: CAISQGAGNSNQPQHF.

This clonotype came up many times. This chain connects TRBV15 to TRBJ2-7; possible D gene TRBD2, 6 bases. Per the germline V gene, CDR1 is LNHNV and CDR2 is YYDKDF (reference sequence). There are 14 residues in the CDR3. Trimming removed 3 bases at V and 5 bases at J, with 14 bases between. The chain's CDR3 is CATSRRMGGDEQYF. CDR3 DNA: TGTGCCACCAGCAGGCGCATGGGAGGTGACGAGCAGTACTTC.

In this sample, this clonotype turned up many times. The chain carries TRBV6-8 and TRBJ2-1; TRBD2 matches 8 bases. This CDR3 spans 15 amino acids. Germline V gene data show CDR1 as MNHGY and CDR2 as SAAAGT. Unmatched junction bases numbered 10, after V lost 9 bases and J lost 3 bases. This chain's CDR3 is CASEDGRDCYNEQFF. CDR3 nucleotides: TGTGCCAGTGAAGACGGGAGGGATTGCTACAATGAGCAGTTCTTC.

This clonotype has more than one count but fewer than ten. J is TRBJ2-2 and V is TRBV5-1; unclear D gene. Germline CDR1 SGHRS, CDR2 YFSETQ. CDR3 length equals 16 residues. V was shortened by 3 bases and J by 0 bases, with 12 bases between the two germline ends. CDR3 sequence: CASSWAQHPNTGELFF. As DNA, the CDR3 is TGCGCCAGCAGCTGGGCGCAGCACCCGAACACCGGGGAGCTGTTTTTT.

The chain links TRBV4-2 to TRBJ2-2, with 10 positions matching TRBD2. The length of the CDR3 is 18 residues. V shed 1 base, J shed 2 bases, and the junction held 7 bases outside the gene matches. CDR1 LGHNA and CDR2 YNFKEQ come from the germline V gene. CDR3 sequence (DNA): TGTGCCAGCAGCCAAGGGACCTTAGCGGGAGGAAACACCGGGGAGCTGTTTTTT. It encodes CASSQGTLAGGNTGELFF.

In its sample, this clonotype was seen many times. V usage is TRBV10-3 and J usage is TRBJ1-1; 8 bases match TRBD1. The trim removed 8 bases at V and 2 bases at J, leaving 4 bases unmatched. This CDR3 has 13 residues. Germline-derived CDR1 and CDR2 are ENHRY and SYGVKD. The CDR3 protein is CAIGQGPNTEAFF. The CDR3, as DNA: TGTGCCATCGGACAGGGACCTAACACTGAAGCTTTCTTT.

This clonotype was recorded at least ten times. A junction boundary mismatches the germline segment, possibly from a read error. J is TRBJ2-7 and V is TRBV7-7; weak D call: TRBD1 (6 bases). CDR1 and CDR2 from the germline V gene are SSHAT and FNYEAQ (reference sequence). The CDR3 covers 14 residues. CDR3 bases: TGTGCTAGCAGCCCCGGGACAAGACCCTACGAGCAGTACTTC. Translated: CASSPGTRPYEQYF.

This clonotype appeared many times. The rearrangement uses TRBV6-6 and TRBJ2-4; unclear D gene. Germline V gene data show CDR1 as MNHNY and CDR2 as SVGAGI (reference sequence). V was cut by 0 bases and J by 6 bases, with 9 bases left in between. The CDR3 totals 14 residues. This CDR3 is CASSYSIQGNIQYF. The CDR3 DNA follows: TGTGCCAGCAGTTACTCGATTCAAGGAAACATTCAGTACTTC.

This clonotype was found many times. This CDR3 is CASTDLRTDTQYF. In DNA, the CDR3 is TGTGCCAGCACCGATCTCCGCACAGATACGCAGTATTTT. This chain joins TRBV12-3 or TRBV12-4 and TRBJ2-3; D gene ambiguous. With 7 bases removed from V and 1 base from J, the gap between germline ends came to 9 bases. The CDR3 length is 13 residues.

The table lists this clonotype with many counts. CDR3: CASSDRPRETQYF. The CDR3 DNA reads as TGTGCCAGCAGTGACAGGCCCCGGGAGACCCAGTACTTC. This chain uses TRBV2 with TRBJ2-5, with D unresolved. V was clipped by 3 bases and J by 5 bases, with 10 bases between them. Germline V gene lookup returns CDR1 SNHLY and CDR2 FYNNEI. There are 13 residues in the CDR3.

This clonotype was observed a few times. The V call is TRBV12-5, the J call TRBJ2-1, with 7 nucleotides matching TRBD2. The CDR3 covers 13 residues. V lost 9 bases and J lost 2; bases outside the gene matches: 4. The germline V gene has CDR1 LGHNT and CDR2 FRNRAP. The CDR3 nucleotides are TGTGCTAGCGGGAGGAGTCCCTACAATGAGCAGTTCTTC. Protein sequence: CASGRSPYNEQFF.

The gene calls are TRBV19 and TRBJ2-6; D perhaps matches TRBD2 (5 bases). Trimming took 6 bases from V and 0 from J, leaving 9 bases between them. CDR1 and CDR2 (germline): LNHDA, SQIVND (reference sequence). The CDR3 spans 15 residues. This CDR3 reads CASRDSASGANVLTF. In nucleotides, the CDR3 is TGTGCCAGTAGGGACTCAGCCTCTGGGGCCAACGTCCTGACTTTC.

There are many counts of this clonotype. The chain combines TRBV12-3 or TRBV12-4 with TRBJ1-1; the D is unclear. This CDR3 is 14 amino acids long. V was trimmed by 6 bases and J by 4 bases, leaving 15 bases between them. In nucleotides, the CDR3 is TGTGCCAGCAGCCCCGACCGAAATCCCACTGAAGCTTTCTTT. This sequence encodes CASSPDRNPTEAFF.

This clonotype has just a few counts. This chain uses TRBV10-3 with TRBJ1-1, with D unclear. Trimming cost V 6 bases and J 2 bases, with 10 bases left between them. CDR3 length: 13 residues. The germline gives CDR1 ENHRY, CDR2 SYGVKD. Here the CDR3 reads CAIRTNPNTEAFF. The CDR3 DNA sequence: TGTGCCATCAGAACCAACCCTAACACTGAAGCTTTCTTT.

The V and J genes are TRBV11-2 and TRBJ2-1; either TRBD1 or TRBD2 may supply D (5 bases each). In germline, CDR1 is SGHAT, CDR2 FQNNGV. Trimming stripped 0 bases from V and 0 bases from J, with 24 bases between. The CDR3 is 21 amino acids. CDR3 bases: TGTGCCAGCAGCTTAGATAGTGGGGGTTGGGCTAGCCCGAGCTCCTACAATGAGCAGTTCTTC. Translated: CASSLDSGGWASPSSYNEQFF.

This clonotype came up many times. This chain joins TRBV18 and TRBJ2-1, with a possible D match to TRBD2 (6 bases). This CDR3 comprises 14 residues. Trimming removed 0 bases at V and 9 bases at J, with 12 bases between. CDR1 is KGHSH, CDR2 LQKENI, per germline. In nucleotides, the CDR3 is TGTGCCAGCTCACCACCTCCTAGCGCGGGTGAGCAGTTCTTC. Protein product: CASSPPPSAGEQFF.

This chain joins TRBV29-1 and TRBJ2-3; D is perhaps TRBD2 (6 bases). The V gene lost 7 bases and the J gene lost 1 base, with 18 bases spanning the gap. Per the germline V gene, CDR1 is SQVTM and CDR2 is ANQGSEA. This CDR3 has 15 residues. The CDR3, as DNA: TGCAGCGGGGAAGGAGGGGAAGGTGGCACAGATACGCAGTATTTT. This translates into CSGEGGEGGTDTQYF.

The sample holds many counts of this clonotype. The chain is built from TRBV3-1 and TRBJ2-5; 7 bases fit TRBD1. The CDR3 is 13 residues long. J lost 4 bases, V lost 4 bases, and 3 bases had no gene match. Germline lookup yields CDR1 LGHDT and CDR2 YNNKEL (reference sequence). The CDR3 DNA reads as TGTGCCAGCAGCCTATGGGACAGAGAGACCCAGTACTTC. Its translation is CASSLWDRETQYF.

This clonotype was counted at least ten times. This chain joins TRBV3-1 and TRBJ2-5; the D gene is possibly TRBD2 (5 bases). CDR3 size: 13 residues. Trimming took 1 base from V and 13 from J, leaving 16 bases between them. From germline, CDR1 is LGHDT and CDR2 YNNKEL (reference sequence). The CDR3 reads CASSQGGPGGGYF. In nucleotides, the CDR3 is TGTGCCAGCAGCCAAGGAGGGCCGGGCGGCGGGTACTTC.

The chain is built from TRBV3-1 and TRBJ1-6; 9 bases agree with TRBD1. The length of the CDR3 is 15 residues. Germline CDR1 and CDR2: LGHDT and YNNKEL (reference sequence). V lost 5 bases, J lost 9 bases, and 8 bases stayed unmatched. The CDR3 DNA sequence: TGTGCCAGCAGCTTCCGGGACAGGGATAGTTCACCCCTCCACTTT. Translation: CASSFRDRDSSPLHF.

As to this clonotype: A junction end diverges from the germline sequence, so it may reflect a read error. The V call is TRBV3-1, the J call TRBJ1-1, with D unresolved. The CDR3 runs 12 residues. CDR1 and CDR2 (germline): LGHDT, YNNKEL (reference sequence). The CDR3 protein is CASSYRNTEASF. CDR3 in DNA: TGTGCCAGCAGCTACCGGAACACTGAAGCTTCCTTT. The full variable domain, rest sourced from reference TRBV3-1 and TRBJ1-1, is DTAVSQTPKYLVTQMGNDKSIKCEQNLGHDTMYWYKQDSKKFLKIMFSYNNKELIINETVPNRFSPKSPDKAHLNLHINSLELGDSAVYFCASSYRNTEASFGQGTRLTVV.

This clonotype was observed a few times. J is TRBJ1-4 and V is TRBV29-1; tentatively, D is TRBD1 (6 bases). Germline CDR1 reads SQVTM; CDR2 reads ANQGSEA. The CDR3 spans 15 residues. V was cut by 6 bases and J by 4 bases, with 18 bases left in between. CDR3 coding DNA: TGCAGCGTCCTACCCAGGGCAGGGGATAATGAAAAACTGTTTTTT. It is translated as CSVLPRAGDNEKLFF.

At least ten counts were recorded for this clonotype. The J gene is TRBJ2-5, the V gene TRBV4-2; 11 bases are shared with TRBD1. The CDR3 spans 17 residues. Per the germline V gene, CDR1 is LGHNA and CDR2 is YNFKEQ. Trimming took 0 bases from V and 1 from J; bases not matched to a gene: 4. The CDR3, as DNA: TGTGCCAGCAGCCAAGATGCCGGGACAGGGGGCCAAGAGACCCAGTACTTC. This codes for CASSQDAGTGGQETQYF.

This clonotype was detected many times. J is TRBJ1-1 and V is TRBV7-8; D gene unclear. Germline-derived CDR1 and CDR2 are SGHVS and FQNEAQ. V lost 1 base to trimming and J lost 7 bases, with 10 bases between them. CDR3 size: 13 residues. CDR3 coding DNA: TGTGCCAGCAGCTTAGGGGCAGTAGATGAAGCTTTCTTT. Translation: CASSLGAVDEAFF.

The CDR3: CASHTAGNTIYF. CDR3 in DNA: TGTGCCAGCCACACGGCTGGAAACACCATATATTTT. The rearrangement links TRBV6-1 to TRBJ1-3; D is uncertain. Germline CDR1 and CDR2: MNHNS and SASEGT. The CDR3 is 12 amino acids. Trimming removed 8 bases at V and 2 bases at J, with 7 bases between.